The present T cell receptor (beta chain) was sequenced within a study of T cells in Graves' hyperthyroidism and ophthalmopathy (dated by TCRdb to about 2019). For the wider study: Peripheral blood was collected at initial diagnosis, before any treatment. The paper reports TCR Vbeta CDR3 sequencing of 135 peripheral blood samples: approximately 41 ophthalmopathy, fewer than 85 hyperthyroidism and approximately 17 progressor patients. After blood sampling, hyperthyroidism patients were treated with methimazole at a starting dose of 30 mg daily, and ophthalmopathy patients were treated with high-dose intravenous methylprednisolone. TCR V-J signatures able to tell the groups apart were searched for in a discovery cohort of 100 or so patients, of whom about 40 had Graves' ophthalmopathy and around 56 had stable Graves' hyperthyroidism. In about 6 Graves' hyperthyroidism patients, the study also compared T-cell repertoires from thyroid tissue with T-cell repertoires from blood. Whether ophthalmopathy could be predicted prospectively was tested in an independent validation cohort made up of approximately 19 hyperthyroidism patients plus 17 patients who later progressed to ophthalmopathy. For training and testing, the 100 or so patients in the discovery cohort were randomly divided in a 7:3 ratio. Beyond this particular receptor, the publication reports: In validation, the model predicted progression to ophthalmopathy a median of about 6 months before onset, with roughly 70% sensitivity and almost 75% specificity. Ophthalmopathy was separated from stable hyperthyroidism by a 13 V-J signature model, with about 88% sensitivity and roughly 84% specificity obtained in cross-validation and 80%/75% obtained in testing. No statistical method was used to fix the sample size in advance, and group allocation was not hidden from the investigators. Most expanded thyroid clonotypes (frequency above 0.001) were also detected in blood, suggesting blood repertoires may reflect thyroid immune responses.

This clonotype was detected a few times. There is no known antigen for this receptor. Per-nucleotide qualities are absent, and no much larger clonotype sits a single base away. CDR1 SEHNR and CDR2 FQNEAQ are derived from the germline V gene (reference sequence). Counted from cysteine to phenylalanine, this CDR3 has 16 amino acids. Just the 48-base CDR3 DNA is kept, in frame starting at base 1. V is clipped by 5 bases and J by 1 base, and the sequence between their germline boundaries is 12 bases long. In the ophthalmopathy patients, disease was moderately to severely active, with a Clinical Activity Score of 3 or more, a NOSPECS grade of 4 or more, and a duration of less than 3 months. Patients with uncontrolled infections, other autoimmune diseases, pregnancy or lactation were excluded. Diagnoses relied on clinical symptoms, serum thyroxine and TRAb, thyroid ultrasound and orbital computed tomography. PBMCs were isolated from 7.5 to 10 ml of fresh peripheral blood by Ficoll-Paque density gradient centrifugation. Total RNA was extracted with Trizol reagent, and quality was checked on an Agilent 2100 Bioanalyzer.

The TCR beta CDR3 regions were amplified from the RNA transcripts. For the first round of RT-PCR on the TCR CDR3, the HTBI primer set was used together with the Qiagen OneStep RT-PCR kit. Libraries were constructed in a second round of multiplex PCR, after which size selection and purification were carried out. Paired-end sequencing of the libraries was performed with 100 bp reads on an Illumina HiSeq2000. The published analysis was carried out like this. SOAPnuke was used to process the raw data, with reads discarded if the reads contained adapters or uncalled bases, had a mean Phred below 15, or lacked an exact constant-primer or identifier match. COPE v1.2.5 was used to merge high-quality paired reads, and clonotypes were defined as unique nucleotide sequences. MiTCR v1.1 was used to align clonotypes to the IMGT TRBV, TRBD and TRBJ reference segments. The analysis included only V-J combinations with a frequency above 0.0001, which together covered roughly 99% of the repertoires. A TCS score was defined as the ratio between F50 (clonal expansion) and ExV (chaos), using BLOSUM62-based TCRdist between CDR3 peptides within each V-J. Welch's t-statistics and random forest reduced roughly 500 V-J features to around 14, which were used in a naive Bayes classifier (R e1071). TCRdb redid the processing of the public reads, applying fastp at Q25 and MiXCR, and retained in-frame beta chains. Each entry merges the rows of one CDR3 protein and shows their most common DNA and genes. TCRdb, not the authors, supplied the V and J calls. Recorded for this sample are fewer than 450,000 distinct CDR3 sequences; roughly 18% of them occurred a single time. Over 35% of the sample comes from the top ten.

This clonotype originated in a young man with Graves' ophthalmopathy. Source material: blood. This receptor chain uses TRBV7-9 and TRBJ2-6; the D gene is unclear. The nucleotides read TGTGCCAGCAGCAGAAATTTGGGGTCTGGGGCCAACGTCCTGACTTTC. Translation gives CASSRNLGSGANVLTF.